The sequence of this T cell receptor (beta chain) was determined in a study of T-cell memory formation after mild COVID-19. UMIs and sample barcodes were carried by the TCR alpha and TCR beta cDNA libraries that 5'RACE produced using constant-segment primers. Using its own MiXCR run on the 5' RACE reads, TCRdb lists one record per CDR3 protein. This sample yields approximately 300,000 distinct CDR3 sequences, of which around 19% are seen a single time; under 25% belongs to the top ten. Germline V lookup: CDR1 SGHTA, CDR2 FQGNSA. This CDR3 has 15 amino acids. The junction had 5 bases not matched to a gene; V was cut back by 5 bases and J by 0 bases. This clonotype was picked up a small number of times.

The chain links TRBV7-2 to TRBJ2-3, with 7 bases aligning to TRBD2. The sequencing sample was made of PBMCs or a T cell subset sorted from them (not recorded which). The TCR comes from a man between 18 and 35 years old who had mild COVID-19 (a few samples of this study predate the infection). Cell type and time point are not known. DNA of the CDR3: TGTGCCAGCAGCCGACAAGCGGGGAGCACAGATACGCAGTATTTT. Protein product: CASSRQAGSTDTQYF.